Each of the 6 T cell receptor beta chains below was sequenced from the same sample in a study of cytomegalovirus exposure and HLA in healthy donors. Primers included in the PCR were 60 Vbeta and 13 Jbeta primers. Generated by immunoSEQ multiplex PCR, the TCRdb table keeps only in-frame clones and is missing some. Here the sample spans some 150,000 clones, approximately 80% being singletons. Specimen: PBMCs. The receptors come from a woman aged 50 to 60 in good health and CMV-seronegative.

V and J are TRBV5-1 and TRBJ2-7; TRBD1 aligns across 7 bases. The CDR3 contains 13 residues. J was trimmed by 3 bases and V by 5 bases; bases with no gene match: 5. CDR1 SGHRS and CDR2 YFSETQ come from the germline V gene. CDR3 sequence: CASSRDRYYEQYF. Written as DNA, the CDR3 is TGCGCCAGCAGTCGGGACAGATACTACGAGCAGTACTTC.

V usage is TRBV5-1 and J usage is TRBJ2-7; 7 bases match TRBD2. The V and J ends lost 0 bases and 2 bases, in that order; junction bases with no gene match: 8. The CDR3 is 16 residues long. In germline, CDR1 is SGHRS, CDR2 YFSETQ. The CDR3 coding sequence is TGCGCCAGCAGCTTGGTCCGTGCTAGCGGAGCCTACGAGCAGTACTTC. Its translation: CASSLVRASGAYEQYF.

The gene calls are TRBV28 and TRBJ2-1; tentatively, D is TRBD2 (5 bases). The germline gives CDR1 MDHEN, CDR2 SYDVKM. This CDR3 comprises 16 residues. V gave up 5 bases and J gave up 6 bases, with 20 bases separating them. CDR3 bases: TGTGCCAGCAGTCCCGGACTGTCTCCAGGCCCCAATGAGCAGTTCTTC. It yields the protein CASSPGLSPGPNEQFF.

The gene calls are TRBV7-9 and TRBJ2-7; the match to TRBD1 covers 7 bases. The V segment lost 5 bases and the J segment 5 bases; nucleotides outside the gene matches: 6. This CDR3 is 13 amino acids long. Germline-derived CDR1 and CDR2 are SEHNR and FQNEAQ (reference sequence). The chain's CDR3 is CASSTTGNDEQYF. In nucleotides, the CDR3 is TGTGCCAGCAGCACGACAGGGAACGACGAGCAGTACTTC.

The chain combines TRBV2 with TRBJ1-2, with a tentative D call TRBD1 (6 bases). The CDR3 totals 14 residues. The V and J ends lost 6 bases and 8 bases respectively, with 19 bases between them. Looked up from germline, CDR1 is SNHLY and CDR2 is FYNNEI. CDR3 residues: CASRASGGAEGYTF. The CDR3 DNA is TGTGCCAGCAGGGCCTCGGGGGGGGCTGAAGGCTACACCTTC.

The chain joins TRBV19 to TRBJ1-2; D not certain. Germline V gene lookup returns CDR1 LNHDA and CDR2 SQIVND (reference sequence). The CDR3 extends over 15 amino acids. V lost 2 bases and J 6 bases, leaving 16 bases between the germline ends. CDR3 DNA sequence: TGTGCCAGTAGTATAATCATCTCCTCGGTGCATGGCTACACCTTC. The encoded protein is CASSIIISSVHGYTF. The full variable domain, completed using reference TRBV19 and TRBJ1-2, is DGGITQSPKYLFRKEGQNVTLSCEQNLNHDAMYWYRQDPGQGLRLIYYSQIVNDFQKGDIAEGYSVSREKKESFPLTVTSAQKNPTAFYLCASSIIISSVHGYTFGSGTRLTVV.